Listed below are T cell receptor beta chains from one sample, sequenced in a study of blood T cell repertoires in COVID-19. Measured with immunoSEQ multiplex PCR; TCRdb has only the in-frame clones, and not every one. The table includes roughly 250,000 clones, around 88% detected once. The sequenced sample consisted of PBMCs or T cells enriched from blood (not recorded which). The receptor source for this set is a woman in her forties or fifties who had recovered from COVID-19. Each CDR3 is given with its conserved first and last residue. Fields, in order: J gene, CDR3 length, V gene, clone size, D gene, CDR3 protein, CDR3 DNA. The D gene is left open where the match is weak. Clone sizes are given selectively: once, few, many, or a class where the clone is expanded.

J: TRBJ2-1; length: 14; V: TRBV4-3; size: NA; D: NA; CDR3: CASSQELVDNEQFF; DNA: TGCGCCAGCAGCCAAGAACTGGTGGACAATGAGCAGTTCTTC
J: TRBJ1-2; length: 12; V: TRBV19; size: NA; D: NA; CDR3: CASSPGDYGYTF; DNA: TGTGCCAGTAGTCCGGGGGACTATGGCTACACCTTC
J: TRBJ2-7; length: 16; V: TRBV28; size: NA; D: TRBD2; CDR3: CASSLGGLAGEAEQYF; DNA: TGTGCCAGCAGTTTAGGGGGACTAGCGGGAGAGGCCGAGCAGTACTTC
J: TRBJ1-1; length: 14; V: TRBV19; size: many; D: NA; CDR3: CASSIKGGGTEAFF; DNA: TGTGCCAGTAGTATAAAGGGGGGGGGCACTGAAGCTTTCTTT
J: TRBJ1-3; length: 15; V: TRBV7-9; size: NA; D: NA; CDR3: CASSLFSGTGNTIYF; DNA: TGTGCCAGCAGCTTATTCTCCGGGACTGGAAACACCATATATTTT
J: TRBJ2-1; length: 15; V: TRBV6-2/TRBV6-3; size: NA; D: TRBD2; CDR3: CASSYPGLSYNEQFF; DNA: TGTGCCAGCAGTTATCCGGGACTATCCTACAATGAGCAGTTCTTC
J: TRBJ2-3; length: 16; V: TRBV6-2/TRBV6-3; size: NA; D: TRBD2; CDR3: CASSYSIIAGGDTQYF; DNA: TGTGCCAGCAGCTACTCCATAATAGCGGGGGGAGATACGCAGTATTTT
J: TRBJ2-7; length: 13; V: TRBV19; size: NA; D: NA; CDR3: CASSIWSWDEQYF; DNA: TGTGCCAGTAGTATTTGGAGTTGGGACGAGCAGTACTTC
J: TRBJ1-1; length: 14; V: TRBV7-6; size: NA; D: NA; CDR3: CASSQDQGYTEAFF; DNA: TGTGCCAGCAGCCAAGATCAGGGTTACACTGAAGCTTTCTTT
J: TRBJ1-5; length: 16; V: TRBV28; size: few; D: NA; CDR3: CASSLARGYSNQPQHF; DNA: TGTGCCAGCAGTTTAGCCAGGGGCTATAGCAATCAGCCCCAGCATTTT
J: TRBJ2-3; length: 14; V: TRBV28; size: NA; D: NA; CDR3: CASSLGWGADTQYF; DNA: TGTGCCAGCAGTTTAGGCTGGGGCGCAGATACGCAGTATTTT
J: TRBJ2-7; length: 16; V: TRBV29-1; size: NA; D: NA; CDR3: CSVEVLTPGLDYEQYF; DNA: TGCAGCGTTGAAGTCTTAACCCCAGGGTTGGACTACGAGCAGTACTTC
J: TRBJ1-5; length: 15; V: TRBV18; size: NA; D: TRBD1; CDR3: CASSPEGARDQPQHF; DNA: TGTGCCAGCTCCCCGGAGGGGGCGCGGGATCAGCCCCAGCATTTT
J: TRBJ1-1; length: 13; V: TRBV5-1; size: NA; D: TRBD1; CDR3: CAGRQGAVTEAFF; DNA: TGCGCCGGAAGACAGGGGGCTGTAACTGAAGCTTTCTTT
J: TRBJ2-1; length: 14; V: TRBV7-3; size: NA; D: NA; CDR3: CASSPQLAYNEQFF; DNA: TGTGCCAGCAGCCCCCAACTAGCCTACAATGAGCAGTTCTTC
J: TRBJ2-1; length: 19; V: TRBV4-3; size: NA; D: TRBD2; CDR3: CASSQDPTLYLAGHNEQFF; DNA: TGCGCCAGCAGCCAAGATCCAACCCTCTATTTAGCGGGTCACAATGAGCAGTTCTTC
J: TRBJ2-5; length: 15; V: TRBV19; size: NA; D: NA; CDR3: CASSPQTRYQETQYF; DNA: TGTGCCAGTAGTCCCCAGACTAGGTACCAAGAGACCCAGTACTTC
J: TRBJ1-1; length: 13; V: TRBV27; size: few; D: NA; CDR3: CASSLRRGTEAFF; DNA: TGTGCCAGCAGTTTGAGGAGAGGGACTGAAGCTTTCTTT
J: TRBJ2-3; length: 18; V: TRBV7-2; size: NA; D: TRBD2; CDR3: CASSLVGTSGIGKDTQYF; DNA: TGTGCCAGCAGCTTAGTAGGGACTAGCGGGATCGGAAAAGATACGCAGTATTTT
J: TRBJ2-5; length: 14; V: TRBV29-1; size: NA; D: TRBD1; CDR3: CSVGGGQLQETQYF; DNA: TGCAGCGTTGGTGGGGGACAGCTACAAGAGACCCAGTACTTC
J: TRBJ2-7; length: 15; V: TRBV3-1/TRBV3-2; size: NA; D: NA; CDR3: CASSQALVRGGEQYF; DNA: TGTGCCAGCAGCCAAGCGCTAGTGAGGGGGGGCGAGCAGTACTTC
J: TRBJ2-7; length: 13; V: TRBV10-2; size: NA; D: NA; CDR3: CASSAQQGFEQYF; DNA: TGCGCCAGCAGTGCACAGCAGGGTTTCGAGCAGTACTTC
J: TRBJ2-7; length: 16; V: TRBV4-3; size: NA; D: TRBD2; CDR3: CASSQDHLAGGYEQYF; DNA: TGCGCCAGCAGCCAAGATCATTTGGCGGGAGGGTACGAGCAGTACTTC
J: TRBJ2-7; length: 14; V: TRBV30; size: NA; D: TRBD2; CDR3: CAWSGGGVLYEQYF; DNA: TGTGCCTGGAGTGGGGGGGGTGTTTTGTACGAGCAGTACTTC
J: TRBJ2-7; length: 15; V: TRBV7-2; size: NA; D: TRBD2; CDR3: CASSLVLAGGYEQYF; DNA: TGTGCCAGCAGCTTAGTCCTAGCGGGGGGATACGAGCAGTACTTC
J: TRBJ1-2; length: 15; V: TRBV19; size: NA; D: NA; CDR3: CASSMGHLANYGYTF; DNA: TGTGCCAGTAGTATGGGACACCTCGCTAACTATGGCTACACCTTC
J: TRBJ1-2; length: 15; V: TRBV19; size: NA; D: NA; CDR3: CASSNPRGTNYGYTF; DNA: TGTGCCAGTAGCAACCCCAGGGGCACTAACTATGGCTACACCTTC
J: TRBJ2-1; length: 16; V: TRBV6-1; size: NA; D: TRBD2; CDR3: CASSEEAGGKHNEQFF; DNA: TGTGCCAGCAGTGAAGAAGCGGGGGGTAAACACAATGAGCAGTTCTTC
J: TRBJ2-7; length: 13; V: TRBV9; size: NA; D: NA; CDR3: CASSVGPLGEQYF; DNA: TGTGCCAGCAGCGTAGGCCCCCTCGGCGAGCAGTACTTC
J: TRBJ1-6; length: 11; V: TRBV10-3; size: NA; D: NA; CDR3: CAIGVGAPLHF; DNA: TGTGCCATCGGGGTGGGAGCACCCCTCCACTTT
J: TRBJ1-2; length: 13; V: TRBV12-3/TRBV12-4; size: NA; D: NA; CDR3: CASKVGAYYGYTF; DNA: TGTGCCAGCAAGGTTGGGGCATACTATGGCTACACCTTC
J: TRBJ2-2; length: 15; V: TRBV7-2; size: NA; D: NA; CDR3: CASSLEVGLAGELFF; DNA: TGTGCCAGCAGCTTAGAAGTCGGTCTCGCCGGGGAGCTGTTTTTT
J: TRBJ1-4; length: 16; V: TRBV9; size: NA; D: NA; CDR3: CASSPRGDLNNEKLFF; DNA: TGTGCCAGCAGCCCCAGGGGAGACTTAAATAATGAAAAACTGTTTTTT
J: TRBJ1-5; length: 14; V: TRBV20-1; size: NA; D: NA; CDR3: CSASRRGSNQPQHF; DNA: TGCAGTGCTAGTAGGCGGGGTAGCAATCAGCCCCAGCATTTT
J: TRBJ1-1; length: 13; V: TRBV10-2; size: once; D: TRBD1; CDR3: CASSVTGGTEAFF; DNA: TGCGCCAGCAGTGTGACAGGGGGGACTGAAGCTTTCTTT
J: TRBJ2-2; length: 17; V: TRBV11-3; size: NA; D: TRBD2; CDR3: CASSPGLALKNTGELFF; DNA: TGTGCCAGCAGCCCAGGACTAGCTTTGAAGAACACCGGGGAGCTGTTTTTT
J: TRBJ1-5; length: 16; V: TRBV4-1; size: NA; D: NA; CDR3: CASSQYSQGLQQPQHF; DNA: TGCGCCAGCAGCCAGTATTCCCAGGGGTTGCAGCAGCCCCAGCATTTT
J: TRBJ1-4; length: 13; V: TRBV6-5; size: NA; D: TRBD1; CDR3: CASDRDRGEKLFF; DNA: TGTGCCAGCGACCGGGACAGGGGGGAAAAACTGTTTTTT
J: TRBJ1-2; length: 15; V: TRBV19; size: NA; D: NA; CDR3: CASSIELIANYGYTF; DNA: TGTGCCAGTAGTATTGAACTCATAGCTAACTATGGCTACACCTTC
J: TRBJ1-2; length: 16; V: TRBV4-2; size: NA; D: NA; CDR3: CASSQDFANTNYGYTF; DNA: TGTGCCAGCAGCCAAGATTTCGCGAATACTAACTATGGCTACACCTTC
J: TRBJ2-1; length: 17; V: TRBV3-1/TRBV3-2; size: once; D: TRBD2; CDR3: CASSQGLAGGPYNEQFF; DNA: TGTGCCAGCAGCCAAGGACTAGCGGGGGGGCCATACAATGAGCAGTTCTTC
J: TRBJ2-6; length: 19; V: TRBV4-3; size: NA; D: TRBD1; CDR3: CASSPSPAGGSSGANVLTF; DNA: TGCGCCAGCAGCCCTTCTCCGGCAGGGGGTTCCTCTGGGGCCAACGTCCTGACTTTC
J: TRBJ2-7; length: 13; V: TRBV12-3/TRBV12-4; size: NA; D: NA; CDR3: CASSTGLHREQYF; DNA: TGTGCCAGCAGTACGGGACTCCACCGCGAGCAGTACTTC
J: TRBJ1-6; length: 16; V: TRBV4-3; size: NA; D: TRBD1; CDR3: CASSQDGSGGNSPLHF; DNA: TGCGCCAGCAGCCAAGATGGATCAGGGGGGAATTCACCCCTCCACTTT
J: TRBJ1-1; length: 13; V: TRBV7-2; size: NA; D: NA; CDR3: CASSLGQNTEAFF; DNA: TGTGCCAGCAGCTTAGGGCAGAACACTGAAGCTTTCTTT
J: TRBJ2-5; length: 13; V: TRBV18; size: NA; D: NA; CDR3: CASSEVSQETQYF; DNA: TGTGCCAGCTCGGAGGTATCTCAAGAGACCCAGTACTTC